The 2 T cell receptor beta chains below were found in one sample sequenced in a study of post-analysis software for immune sequencing data. Prepared libraries of TCR beta cDNA carried unique molecular identifiers. TCRdb passed the PCR reads through MiXCR, listing each CDR3 protein once. Of some 690,000 distinct CDR3 sequences in the sample, roughly 27% are singletons; the top ten hold under 0.7%. General study points: Patients used about 5 TRBV segments, including TRBV5-6, TRBV5-1 and TRBV20-1, more often than controls.

No cognate antigen is known for these TCRs. The source material was blood. These receptors all stem from a girl aged 5 to 17 with multiple sclerosis.

This clonotype was observed a few times. J is TRBJ2-1 and V is TRBV7-9; the match to TRBD1 covers 8 bases. Germline V gene data show CDR1 as SEHNR and CDR2 as FQNEAQ (reference sequence). The CDR3 runs 11 residues. Trimming at V came to 7 bases and at J to 9 bases, leaving 2 bases not matched to a gene. The CDR3 coding sequence is TGTGCCAGCAACACAGGGGGTGAGCAGTTCTTC. Translating gives CASNTGGEQFF. The full variable domain, rest sourced from reference TRBV7-9 and TRBJ2-1, is DTGVSQNPRHKITKRGQNVTFRCDPISEHNRLYWYRQTLGQGPEFLTYFQNEAQLEKSRLLSDRFSAERPKGSFSTLEIQRTEQGDSAMYLCASNTGGEQFFGPGTRLTVL.

This clonotype appeared a few times. The chain is built from TRBV20-1 and TRBJ2-7, with 8 positions matching TRBD2. V was clipped by 5 bases and J by 4 bases; unmatched bases: 16. Looked up from germline, CDR1 is DFQATT and CDR2 is SNEGSKA (reference sequence). This CDR3 is 16 amino acids long. In nucleotides, the CDR3 is TGCAGTGCTCGGGGTCGGCGGGAGGCCACTCGGTACGAGCAGTACTTC. Translating it yields CSARGRREATRYEQYF.